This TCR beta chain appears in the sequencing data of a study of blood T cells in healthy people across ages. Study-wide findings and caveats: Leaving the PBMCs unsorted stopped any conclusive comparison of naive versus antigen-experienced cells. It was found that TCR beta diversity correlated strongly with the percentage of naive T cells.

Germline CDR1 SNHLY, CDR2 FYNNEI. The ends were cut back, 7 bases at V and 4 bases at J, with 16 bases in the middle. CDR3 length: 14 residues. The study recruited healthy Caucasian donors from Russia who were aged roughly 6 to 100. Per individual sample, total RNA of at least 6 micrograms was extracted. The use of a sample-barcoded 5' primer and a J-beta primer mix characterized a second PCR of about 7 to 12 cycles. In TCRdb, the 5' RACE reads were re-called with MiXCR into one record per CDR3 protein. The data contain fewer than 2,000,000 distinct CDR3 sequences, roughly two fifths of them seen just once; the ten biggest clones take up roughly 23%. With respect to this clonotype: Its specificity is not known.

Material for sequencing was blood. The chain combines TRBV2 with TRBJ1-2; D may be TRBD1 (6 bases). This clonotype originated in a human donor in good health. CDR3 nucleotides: TGTGCCAGCAACGAACAGGGCAGATCCTATGGCTACACCTTC. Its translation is CASNEQGRSYGYTF.